A selection of T cell receptor beta chains follows, all from one sample in a study of shared clonotypes between healthy human individuals. The protocol was immunoSEQ multiplex PCR, while the TCRdb copy is restricted to in-frame clones and leaves out a portion. The sample has roughly 890,000 clones; over 90% are singletons. Sequenced input: naive CD8+ T cells sorted from blood. The receptors here all came from a man aged 25-45 years in good health. Both conserved end residues are trimmed from each CDR3. Rows give clone size only sometimes, using once, few, many, or a class for an expanded clone.

cdr3_aa	v_call	j_call	clone_size
ASSPFGTSVTYEQY	TRBV27	TRBJ2-7	.
ASSPGPWTGYT	TRBV19	TRBJ1-2	.
ASSRGTDSYEQY	TRBV11-2	TRBJ2-7	.
ASSSGLREQF	TRBV4-3	TRBJ2-1	.
AWSTVNTEAF	TRBV30	TRBJ1-1	.
ASSLSGDTQY	TRBV27	TRBJ2-3	.
ASSIVLAGVGHNEQF	TRBV19	TRBJ2-1	.
ASSLHVGTSREKLF	TRBV27	TRBJ1-4	.
ASSPEELNTEAF	TRBV4-1	TRBJ1-1	.
ASSLWEWADTPFDAE	TRBV7-8	TRBJ1-2	.
ASSPPGGSNTGELF	TRBV18	TRBJ2-2	.
SVEGNRGLTEAF	TRBV29-1	TRBJ1-1	.
ASSIRDLAETQY	TRBV6-1	TRBJ2-5	.
ASSQGGSSSGPEQF	TRBV4-1	TRBJ2-1	.
ASSLIDRGLIYGYT	TRBV5-4	TRBJ1-2	.
ASSLRNEQF	TRBV13	TRBJ2-1	.
ASSQEPGSVYNEQF	TRBV4-3	TRBJ2-1	.
ASSLSPGGEQY	TRBV7-9	TRBJ2-7	.
ASSFDGAGNQPQH	TRBV7-9	TRBJ1-5	once
ASSYSGLAGAWQY	TRBV6-5	TRBJ2-7	.
ASSLLGEFAYNEQF	TRBV7-9	TRBJ2-1	.
ASSYSALAGNNEQF	TRBV6-5	TRBJ2-1	once